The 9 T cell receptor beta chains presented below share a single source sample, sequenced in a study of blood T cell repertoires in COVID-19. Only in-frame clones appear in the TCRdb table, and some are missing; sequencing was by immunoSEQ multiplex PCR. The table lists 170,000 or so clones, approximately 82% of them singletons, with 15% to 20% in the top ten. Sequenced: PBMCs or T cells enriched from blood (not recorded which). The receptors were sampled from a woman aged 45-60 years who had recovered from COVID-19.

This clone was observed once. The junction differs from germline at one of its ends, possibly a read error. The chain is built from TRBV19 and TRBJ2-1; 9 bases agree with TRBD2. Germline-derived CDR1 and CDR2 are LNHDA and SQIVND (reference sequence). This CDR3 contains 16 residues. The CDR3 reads CASSVDRSGSYNEQFF. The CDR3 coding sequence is TGTGCCAGTAGTGTAGATCGTAGCGGGAGCTACAATGAGCAGTTCTTC. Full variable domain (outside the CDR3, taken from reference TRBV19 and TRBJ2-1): DGGITQSPKYLFRKEGQNVTLSCEQNLNHDAMYWYRQDPGQGLRLIYYSQIVNDFQKGDIAEGYSVSREKKESFPLTVTSAQKNPTAFYLCASSVDRSGSYNEQFFGPGTRLTVL.

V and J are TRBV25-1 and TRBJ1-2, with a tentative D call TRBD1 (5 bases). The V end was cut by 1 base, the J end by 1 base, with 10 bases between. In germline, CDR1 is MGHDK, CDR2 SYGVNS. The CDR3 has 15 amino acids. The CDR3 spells CASSEWGDYNYGYTF. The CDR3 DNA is TGTGCCAGCAGTGAATGGGGGGATTATAACTATGGCTACACCTTC.

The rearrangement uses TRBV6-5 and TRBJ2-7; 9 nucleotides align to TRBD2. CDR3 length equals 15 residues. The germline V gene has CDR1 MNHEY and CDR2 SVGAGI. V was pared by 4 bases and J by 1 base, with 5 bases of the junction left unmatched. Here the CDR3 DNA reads TGTGCCAGCAGTTGGCGGGGGGGGGCATCCTACGAGCAGTACTTC. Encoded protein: CASSWRGGASYEQYF.

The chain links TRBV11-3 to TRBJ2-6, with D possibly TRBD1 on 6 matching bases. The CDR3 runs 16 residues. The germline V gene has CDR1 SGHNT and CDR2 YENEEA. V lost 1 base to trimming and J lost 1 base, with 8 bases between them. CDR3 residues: CASSLGTGSGANVLTF. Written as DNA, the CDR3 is TGTGCCAGCAGCTTAGGTACAGGGTCTGGGGCCAACGTCCTGACTTTC.

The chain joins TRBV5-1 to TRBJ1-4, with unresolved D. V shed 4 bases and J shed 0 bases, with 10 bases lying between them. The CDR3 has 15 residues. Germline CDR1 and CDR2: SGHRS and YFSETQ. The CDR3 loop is CASSMDGATNEKLFF. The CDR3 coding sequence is TGCGCCAGCAGCATGGACGGTGCAACTAATGAAAAACTGTTTTTT.

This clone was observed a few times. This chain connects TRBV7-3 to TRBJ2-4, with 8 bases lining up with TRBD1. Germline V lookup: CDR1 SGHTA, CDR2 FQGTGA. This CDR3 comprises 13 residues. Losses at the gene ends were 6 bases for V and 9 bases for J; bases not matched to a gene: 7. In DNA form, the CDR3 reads TGTGCCAGCAGTCCCGGGACAGGTAGCATTCAGTACTTC. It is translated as CASSPGTGSIQYF. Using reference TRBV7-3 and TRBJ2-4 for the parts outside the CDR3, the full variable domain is GAGVSQTPSNKVTEKGKYVELRCDPISGHTALYWYRQSLGQGPEFLIYFQGTGAADDSGLPNDRFFAVRPEGSVSTLKIQRTERGDSAVYLCASSPGTGSIQYFGAGTRLSVL.

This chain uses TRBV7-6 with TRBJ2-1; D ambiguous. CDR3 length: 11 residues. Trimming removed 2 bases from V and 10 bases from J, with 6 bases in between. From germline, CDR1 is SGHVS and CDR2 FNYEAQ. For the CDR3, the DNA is TGTGCCAGCAGCTTATCGCGAGAGCAGTTCTTC. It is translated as CASSLSREQFF.

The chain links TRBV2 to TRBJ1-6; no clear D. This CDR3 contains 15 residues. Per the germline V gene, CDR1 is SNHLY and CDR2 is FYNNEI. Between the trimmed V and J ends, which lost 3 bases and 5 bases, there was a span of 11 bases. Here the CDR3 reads CASSEEWQNNSPLHF. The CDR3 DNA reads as TGTGCCAGCAGTGAGGAGTGGCAGAATAATTCACCCCTCCACTTT.

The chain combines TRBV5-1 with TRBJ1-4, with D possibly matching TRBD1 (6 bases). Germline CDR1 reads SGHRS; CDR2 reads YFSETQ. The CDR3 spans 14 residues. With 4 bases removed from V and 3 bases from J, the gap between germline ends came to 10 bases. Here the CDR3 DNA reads TGCGCCAGCAGCATTGACAGGCCTAATGAAAAACTGTTTTTT. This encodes CASSIDRPNEKLFF.